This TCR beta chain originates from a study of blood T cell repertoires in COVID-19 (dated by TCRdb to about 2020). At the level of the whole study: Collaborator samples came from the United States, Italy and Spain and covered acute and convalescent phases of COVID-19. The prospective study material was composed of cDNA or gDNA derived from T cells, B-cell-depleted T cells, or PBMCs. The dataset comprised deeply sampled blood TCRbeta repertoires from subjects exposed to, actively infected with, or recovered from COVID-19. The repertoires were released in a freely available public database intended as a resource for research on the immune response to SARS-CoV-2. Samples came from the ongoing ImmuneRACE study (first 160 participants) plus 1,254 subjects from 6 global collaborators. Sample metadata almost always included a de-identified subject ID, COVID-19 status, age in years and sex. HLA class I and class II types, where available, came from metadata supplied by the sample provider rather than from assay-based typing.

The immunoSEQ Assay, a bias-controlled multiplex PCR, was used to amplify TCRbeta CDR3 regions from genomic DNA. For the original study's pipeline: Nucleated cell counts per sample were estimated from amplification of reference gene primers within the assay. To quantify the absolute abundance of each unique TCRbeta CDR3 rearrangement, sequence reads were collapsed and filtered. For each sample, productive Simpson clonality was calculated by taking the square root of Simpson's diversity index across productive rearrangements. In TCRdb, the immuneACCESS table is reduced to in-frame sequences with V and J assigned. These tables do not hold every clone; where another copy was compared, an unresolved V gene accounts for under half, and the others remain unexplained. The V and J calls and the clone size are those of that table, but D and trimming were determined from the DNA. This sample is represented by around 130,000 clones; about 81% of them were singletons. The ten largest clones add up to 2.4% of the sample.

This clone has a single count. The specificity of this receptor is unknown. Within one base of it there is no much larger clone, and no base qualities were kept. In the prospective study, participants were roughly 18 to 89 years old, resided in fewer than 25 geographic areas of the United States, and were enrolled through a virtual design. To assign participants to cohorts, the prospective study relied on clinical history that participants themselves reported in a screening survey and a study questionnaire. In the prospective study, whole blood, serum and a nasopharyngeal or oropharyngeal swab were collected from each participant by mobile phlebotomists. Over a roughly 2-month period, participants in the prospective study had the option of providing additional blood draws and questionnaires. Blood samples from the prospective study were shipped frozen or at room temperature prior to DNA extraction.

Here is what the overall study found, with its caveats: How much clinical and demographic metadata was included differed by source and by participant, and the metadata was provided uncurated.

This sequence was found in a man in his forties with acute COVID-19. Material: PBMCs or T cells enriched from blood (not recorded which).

The encoded CDR3 is CAISESGRGNGYTF. In nucleotides, the sequence is TGTGCCATCAGTGAGTCAGGCAGGGGCAATGGCTACACCTTC. Rearrangement joined TRBV10-3 to TRBJ1-2, and the D gene may be TRBD1, 6 bases matching. CDR1 and CDR2, per the germline V gene, are ENHRY and SYGVKD. Relative to germline, V is 0 bases shorter and J is 6 bases shorter, with 11 bases between their ends. From its cysteine to its phenylalanine, the CDR3 spans 14 amino acids. The read is trimmed to its CDR3 DNA, 42 bases read in frame from base 1.